This T cell receptor (beta chain) derives from a study of blood T cell repertoires in COVID-19. Study-wide context: Sample material is recorded as cDNA or gDNA derived from T cells, B-cell-depleted T cells, or PBMCs.

Germline V gives CDR1 LNHDA, CDR2 SQIVND (reference sequence). This CDR3 has 17 amino acids. V was pared by 6 bases and J by 1 base, with 18 bases between. Measured with immunoSEQ multiplex PCR; TCRdb has only the in-frame clones, and not every one. The sample comprises around 150,000 clones, around 84% of which are singletons, and under 7% rests with the top ten. In its sample, this clone was seen once. The V and J genes are TRBV19 and TRBJ2-2; no definite D call. The sequence was obtained from a man between 40 and 49 years old who had recovered from COVID-19. Sequencing was carried out using PBMCs or T cells enriched from blood (not recorded which). The CDR3 region is CASRVGPRSLNTGELFF. CDR3 nucleotide sequence: TGTGCCAGTAGGGTTGGGCCAAGGTCCTTGAACACCGGGGAGCTGTTTTTT.